This entry describes one T cell receptor beta chain. What it binds is not known. This specimen comes from a study of CD8 T cells in ankylosing spondylitis. Germline loops: CDR1 GTSNPN, CDR2 SVGIG (reference sequence). There are 10 residues in the CDR3. V dropped 5 bases and J dropped 3 bases, with 5 bases sitting between them. Quantitative barcoded 5'-RACE was used to prepare TCR beta libraries. TCRdb recomputed calls from the 5' RACE reads with MiXCR, one row per CDR3 protein. The sample has over 150,000 distinct CDR3 sequences, around 13% seen once. Study-level findings and limits: Disease-linked clones proved CD8+ and comparatively uncommon in peripheral blood. Reactive arthritis synovial fluid and blood previously showed some of these motif variants. Matched synovial fluid from ankylosing spondylitis patients was reported to be enriched for disease-linked clones.

The V call is TRBV30, the J call TRBJ2-7, with D unresolved. The source is a male donor with ankylosing spondylitis or in good health (not recorded which). Input material: blood, either unsorted or a sorted T cell fraction (not recorded which). CDR3 region: CAWGDYEQYF. CDR3 sequence (DNA): TGTGCCTGGGGTGACTACGAGCAGTACTTC.